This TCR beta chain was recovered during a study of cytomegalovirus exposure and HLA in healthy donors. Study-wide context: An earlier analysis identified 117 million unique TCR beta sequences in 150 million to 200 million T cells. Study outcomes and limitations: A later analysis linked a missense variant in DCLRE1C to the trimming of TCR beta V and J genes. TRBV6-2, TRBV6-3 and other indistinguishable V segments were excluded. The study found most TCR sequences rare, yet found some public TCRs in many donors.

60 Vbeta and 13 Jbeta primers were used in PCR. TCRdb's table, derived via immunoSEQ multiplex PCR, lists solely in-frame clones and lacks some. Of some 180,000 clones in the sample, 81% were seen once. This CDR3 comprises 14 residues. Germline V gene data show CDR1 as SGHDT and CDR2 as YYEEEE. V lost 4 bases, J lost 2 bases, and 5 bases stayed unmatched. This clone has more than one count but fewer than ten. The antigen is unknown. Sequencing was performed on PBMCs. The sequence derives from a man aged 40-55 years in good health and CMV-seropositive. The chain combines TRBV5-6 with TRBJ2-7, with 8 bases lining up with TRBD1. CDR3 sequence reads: CASSEGQATYEQYF. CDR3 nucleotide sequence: TGTGCCAGCAGCGAGGGACAGGCAACCTACGAGCAGTACTTC. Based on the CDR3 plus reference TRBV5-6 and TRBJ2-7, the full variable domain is DAGVTQSPTHLIKTRGQQVTLRCSPKSGHDTVSWYQQALGQGPQFIFQYYEEEERQRGNFPDRFSGHQFPNYSSELNVNALLLGDSALYLCASSEGQATYEQYFGPGTRLTVT.